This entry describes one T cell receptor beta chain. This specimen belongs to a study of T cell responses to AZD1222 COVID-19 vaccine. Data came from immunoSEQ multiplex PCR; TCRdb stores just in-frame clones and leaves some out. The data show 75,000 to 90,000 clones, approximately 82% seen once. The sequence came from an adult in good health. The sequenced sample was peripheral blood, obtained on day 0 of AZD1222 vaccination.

DNA of the CDR3: TGTGCCAGCAGTTTACCCCGGACAGGGGGACAGCCCCAGCATTTT. As protein: CASSLPRTGGQPQHF. V usage is TRBV28 and J usage is TRBJ1-5; 10 nucleotides align to TRBD1. The germline V gene has CDR1 MDHEN and CDR2 SYDVKM. The CDR3 is made up of 15 amino acids. V gave up 2 bases and J gave up 7 bases; unmatched junction bases: 5.